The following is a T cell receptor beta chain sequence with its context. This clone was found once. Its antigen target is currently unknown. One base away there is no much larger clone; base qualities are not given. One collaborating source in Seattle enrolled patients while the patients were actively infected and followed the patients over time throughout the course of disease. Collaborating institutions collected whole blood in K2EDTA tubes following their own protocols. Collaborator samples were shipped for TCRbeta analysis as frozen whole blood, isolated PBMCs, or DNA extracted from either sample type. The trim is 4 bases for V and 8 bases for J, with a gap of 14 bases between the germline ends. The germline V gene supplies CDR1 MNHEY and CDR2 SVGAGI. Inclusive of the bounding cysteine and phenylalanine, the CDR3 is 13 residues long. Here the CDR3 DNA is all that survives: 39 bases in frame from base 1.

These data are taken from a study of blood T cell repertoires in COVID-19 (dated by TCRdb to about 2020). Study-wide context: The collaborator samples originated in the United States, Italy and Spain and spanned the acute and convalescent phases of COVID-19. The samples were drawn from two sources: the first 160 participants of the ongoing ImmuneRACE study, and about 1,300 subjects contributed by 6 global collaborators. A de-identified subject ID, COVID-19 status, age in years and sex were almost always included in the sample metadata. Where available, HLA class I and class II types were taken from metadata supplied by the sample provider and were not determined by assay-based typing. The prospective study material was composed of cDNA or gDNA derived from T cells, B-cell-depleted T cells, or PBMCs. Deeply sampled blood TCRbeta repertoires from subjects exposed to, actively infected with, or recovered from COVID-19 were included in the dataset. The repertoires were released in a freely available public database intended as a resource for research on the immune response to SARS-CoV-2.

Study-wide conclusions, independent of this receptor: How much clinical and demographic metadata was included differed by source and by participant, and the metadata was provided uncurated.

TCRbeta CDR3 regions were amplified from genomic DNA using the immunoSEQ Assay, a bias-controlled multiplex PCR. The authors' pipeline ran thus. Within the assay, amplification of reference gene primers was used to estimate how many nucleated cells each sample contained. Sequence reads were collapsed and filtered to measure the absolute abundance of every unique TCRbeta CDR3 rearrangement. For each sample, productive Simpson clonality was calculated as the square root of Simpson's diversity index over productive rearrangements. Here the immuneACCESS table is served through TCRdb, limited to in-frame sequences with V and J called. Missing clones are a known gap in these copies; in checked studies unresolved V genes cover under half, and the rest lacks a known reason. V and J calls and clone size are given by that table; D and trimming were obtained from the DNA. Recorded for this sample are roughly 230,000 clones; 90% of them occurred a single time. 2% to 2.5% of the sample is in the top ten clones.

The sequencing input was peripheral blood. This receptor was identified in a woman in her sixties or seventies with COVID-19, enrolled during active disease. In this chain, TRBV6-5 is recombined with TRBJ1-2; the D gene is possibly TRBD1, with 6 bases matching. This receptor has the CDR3 CASSSNRVGGYTF. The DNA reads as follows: TGTGCCAGCAGTTCCAACAGGGTAGGCGGCTACACCTTC.